This TCR beta chain was captured by sequencing in a study of blood T cell repertoires in COVID-19. Study-level background: Both acute and convalescent COVID-19 samples were obtained from the United States, Italy and Spain.

Libraries were prepared by immunoSEQ multiplex PCR; TCRdb keeps only in-frame clonotypes and omits some of them. The table has a few hundred thousand clones, roughly 87% seen once. This clone was picked up one time. The material sequenced was peripheral blood. This TCR derives from a man aged 35 to 55 with active or convalescent COVID-19.

CDR3: CASSLWSASGMNEQFF. The CDR3 coding sequence is TGTGCCAGCAGCTTATGGTCAGCTAGCGGGATGAATGAGCAGTTCTTC. This sequence joins TRBV11-2 and TRBJ2-1; TRBD2 matches at 9 bases. The CDR3 length is 16 residues. Germline values: CDR1 SGHAT, CDR2 FQNNGV. The ends lost 2 bases at V and 7 bases at J; junction bases unmatched: 9.